This TCR beta chain was sequenced for a study of post-analysis software for immune sequencing data. This clonotype was counted ten times or more. Its antigen is as yet unknown. Study-level points and caveats: Higher frequency in patients than in controls was seen for roughly five TRBV segments, with TRBV5-6, TRBV5-1 and TRBV20-1 among them. Compared against controls, patients with multiple sclerosis displayed significantly lower normalized Chao1 diversity. Same-batch samples co-clustered strongly by F measure.

Unique molecular identifiers tagged the TCR beta cDNA libraries. TCRdb reanalysed the PCR reads using MiXCR and keeps one entry per CDR3 protein. This table has roughly 540,000 distinct CDR3 sequences, 30% to 40% appearing once. The V and J ends lost 6 bases and 6 bases, in that order; junction bases with no gene match: 4. Per the germline V gene, CDR1 is MNHEY and CDR2 is SVGAGI. The length of the CDR3 is 12 residues. Sequencing used blood. This chain links TRBV6-5 with TRBJ1-2, with TRBD1 matching over 7 bases. This receptor was taken from a girl between 2 and 17 years old with multiple sclerosis. For the CDR3, the DNA is TGTGCCAGCAGCCGTACAGGGGATGGCTACACCTTC. This translates into CASSRTGDGYTF.